The next 4 T cell receptor beta chains were all read from a single sample in a study of T cells in Graves' hyperthyroidism and ophthalmopathy. Amplification of TCR beta CDR3 regions was performed using RNA transcripts as template. HTBI primers were used for first-round RT-PCR of the TCR CDR3. MiXCR was run by TCRdb on the multiplex PCR reads, yielding one entry per CDR3 protein. Of about 840,000 distinct CDR3 sequences detected, roughly 40% appear once; the ten largest clones hold about 8.9%. Sequenced input: blood. Source of these receptors: a young man with Graves' hyperthyroidism.

This clonotype has at least ten counts. The rearrangement joins TRBV20-1 to TRBJ1-5; no definite D call. Trimming pared 5 bases from V and 2 bases from J, leaving 13 bases between. Germline CDR1 DFQATT, CDR2 SNEGSKA (reference sequence). The CDR3 length is 14 residues. CDR3 amino acids: CSALQAGGNQPQHF. In nucleotides, the CDR3 is TGCAGTGCTCTTCAGGCGGGAGGCAATCAGCCCCAGCATTTT.

This sequence joins TRBV5-6 and TRBJ2-7; D is unclear. Germline V gene sequence: CDR1 SGHDT, CDR2 YYEEEE. CDR3 size: 18 residues. Deletions cut 4 bases from V and 2 bases from J, with 25 bases between. In DNA form, the CDR3 reads TGTGCCAGCAGCCGTACCTTACCGGGCAGGTTTATAACCTACGAGCAGTACTTC. It specifies CASSRTLPGRFITYEQYF.

The count of this clonotype is one. This could be a read error, since a much larger clone is one nucleotide away. CDR3 in amino acids: CASSRLHTYQEAQYF. The CDR3 nucleotides are TGTGCCAGCAGCCGACTACATACGTACCAAGAGGCCCAGTACTTC. The gene calls are TRBV7-9 and TRBJ2-5, with D possibly being TRBD2 (5 bases). CDR1 and CDR2 from the germline V gene are SEHNR and FQNEAQ (reference sequence). The CDR3 spans 15 residues.

The DNA for the CDR3 is TGTGCCAGCAGCGGGGGACTAGCGGATTCGGAGACCCAGCATTTT. This gives the protein CASSGGLADSETQHF. J is TRBJ1-5 and V is TRBV7-9, with D possibly TRBD1 on 5 matching bases. V gave up 5 bases and J gave up 11 bases, with 22 bases separating them. The CDR3 is 15 amino acids. Germline V gene data show CDR1 as SEHNR and CDR2 as FQNEAQ (reference sequence).